Each of the 10 T cell receptor beta chains below was sequenced from the same sample in a study of cytomegalovirus exposure and HLA in healthy donors. Vbeta (60) and Jbeta (13) primers were used in the PCR. Libraries were prepared by immunoSEQ multiplex PCR; TCRdb keeps only in-frame clonotypes and omits some of them. This table has 100,000 to 150,000 clones, less than 75% appearing once. The sample consisted of PBMCs. The origin of the receptors is a woman aged 40 to 49 in good health and CMV-seropositive.

The genes are TRBV6-5 and TRBJ1-1; the match to TRBD1 covers 7 bases. The ends lost 4 bases at V and 8 bases at J; junction bases unmatched: 7. This CDR3 has 13 residues. Germline V gives CDR1 MNHEY, CDR2 SVGAGI. The CDR3 DNA reads TGTGCCAGCAGTTCTCCCCCGGGACAGGAAGCTTTCTTT. Translation: CASSSPPGQEAFF.

The CDR3 DNA reads TGCAGCGTTGAGGGCAGGGGCGCCGGGGAGCTGTTTTTT. Translation gives CSVEGRGAGELFF. The chain joins TRBV29-1 to TRBJ2-2; maybe TRBD1 (6 bases). CDR1 and CDR2 from the germline V gene are SQVTM and ANQGSEA. V was cut by 3 bases and J by 6 bases, with 11 bases left in between. The CDR3 runs to 13 residues.

About this clone itself: The sample holds other DNA sequences that translate to the same CDR3. CDR3 amino acids: CASSFLNEQFF. The CDR3 region has the DNA TGTGCCAGCAGCTTTCTGAATGAGCAGTTCTTC. The chain employs TRBV7-2 and TRBJ2-1, with D uncertain. This CDR3 spans 11 amino acids. V lost 3 bases and J lost 7, with 4 bases in between. Germline V lookup: CDR1 SGHTA, CDR2 FQGNSA. Supplemented by reference TRBV7-2 and TRBJ2-1, the full variable domain reads GAGVSQSPSNKVTEKGKDVELRCDPISGHTALYWYRQSLGQGLEFLIYFQGNSAPDKSGLPSDRFSAERTGGSVSTLTIQRTQQEDSAVYLCASSFLNEQFFGPGTRLTVL.

The chain uses TRBV30 and TRBJ2-7; 10 bases agree with TRBD1. The V gene's germline CDR1 is GTSNPN and CDR2 SVGIG (reference sequence). V was clipped by 5 bases and J by 4 bases; unmatched bases: 2. The CDR3 is 12 amino acids. CDR3 sequence (DNA): TGTGCCTGGGGGACAGGGGCTTACGAGCAGTACTTC. Protein sequence: CAWGTGAYEQYF.

V gene TRBV4-3 combines with J gene TRBJ2-1; 8 bases align to TRBD1. This CDR3 region has 14 residues. The germline V gene has CDR1 LGHNA and CDR2 YSLEER. The V segment lost 1 base and the J segment 8 bases; nucleotides outside the gene matches: 4. CDR3: CASSQGTGSDEQFF. The CDR3, as DNA: TGCGCCAGCAGCCAAGGGACAGGGAGTGATGAGCAGTTCTTC.

J is TRBJ2-7 and V is TRBV19; D is perhaps TRBD1 (6 bases). Germline CDR1 and CDR2: LNHDA and SQIVND (reference sequence). With 5 bases removed from V and 5 bases from J, the gap between germline ends came to 13 bases. CDR3 length equals 13 residues. Here the CDR3 DNA reads TGTGCCAGTAGTGCAAGGGACATCCACGAGCAGTACTTC. This codes for CASSARDIHEQYF.

This clone was recorded once. The CDR3 protein is CASSLVTSGVSSTDTQYF. CDR3 nucleotide sequence: TGTGCCAGCAGCTTAGTAACTAGCGGGGTTTCTAGCACAGATACGCAGTATTTT. The J gene is TRBJ2-3, the V gene TRBV7-2; 10 bases fit TRBD2. V was pared by 1 base and J by 0 bases, with 7 bases of the junction left unmatched. CDR3 size: 18 residues. Germline loops: CDR1 SGHTA, CDR2 FQGNSA. Supplemented by reference TRBV7-2 and TRBJ2-3, the full variable domain reads GAGVSQSPSNKVTEKGKDVELRCDPISGHTALYWYRQSLGQGLEFLIYFQGNSAPDKSGLPSDRFSAERTGGSVSTLTIQRTQQEDSAVYLCASSLVTSGVSSTDTQYFGPGTRLTVL.

The chain is built from TRBV7-9 and TRBJ2-7, with 11 nucleotides matching TRBD2. CDR1 is SEHNR and CDR2 is FQNEAQ in the germline V gene (reference sequence). The CDR3 consists of 19 residues. With 4 bases clipped from V and 5 bases from J, the junction kept 19 bases outside the gene matches. This chain's CDR3 is CASSSTGTSGPKRRHEQYF. CDR3 DNA: TGTGCCAGCAGCTCCACGGGGACTAGCGGTCCAAAGAGGCGGCACGAGCAGTACTTC.

This clone came up a few times. The rearrangement joins TRBV7-8 to TRBJ1-1; D unclear. Germline CDR1 is SGHVS and CDR2 is FQNEAQ. V was trimmed by 1 base and J by 2 bases, leaving 5 bases between them. The CDR3 sequence is 13 residues long. CDR3 in DNA: TGTGCCAGCAGCTTAGAAAGCAACACTGAAGCTTTCTTT. This codes for CASSLESNTEAFF. The variable domain in full, completed from reference TRBV7-8 and TRBJ1-1, reads GAGVSQSPRYKVAKRGQDVALRCDPISGHVSLFWYQQALGQGPEFLTYFQNEAQLDKSGLPSDRFFAERPEGSVSTLKIQRTQQEDSAVYLCASSLESNTEAFFGQGTRLTVV.

This chain links TRBV4-3 with TRBJ2-1; 7 positions agree with TRBD1. The junction had 5 bases not matched to a gene; V was cut back by 4 bases and J by 5 bases. The CDR3 is 14 amino acids. Germline CDR1 is LGHNA and CDR2 is YSLEER. In DNA form, the CDR3 reads TGCGCCAGCAGCCCAGACAGGGTGAACAATGAGCAGTTCTTC. Its translation is CASSPDRVNNEQFF.